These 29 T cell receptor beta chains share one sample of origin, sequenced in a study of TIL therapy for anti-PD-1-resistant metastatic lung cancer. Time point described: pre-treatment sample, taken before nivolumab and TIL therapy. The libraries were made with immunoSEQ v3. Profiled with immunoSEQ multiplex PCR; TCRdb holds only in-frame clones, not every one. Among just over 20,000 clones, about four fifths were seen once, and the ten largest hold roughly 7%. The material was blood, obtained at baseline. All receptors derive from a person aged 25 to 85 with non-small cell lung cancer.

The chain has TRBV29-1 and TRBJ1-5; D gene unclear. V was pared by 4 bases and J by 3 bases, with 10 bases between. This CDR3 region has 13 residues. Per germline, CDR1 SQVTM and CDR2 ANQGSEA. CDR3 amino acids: CSVAPTVNQPQHF. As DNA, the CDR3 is TGCAGCGTTGCCCCGACCGTCAATCAGCCCCAGCATTTT.

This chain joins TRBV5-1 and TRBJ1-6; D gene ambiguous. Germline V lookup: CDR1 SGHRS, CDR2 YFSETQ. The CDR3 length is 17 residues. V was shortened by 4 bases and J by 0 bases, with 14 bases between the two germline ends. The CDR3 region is CASSHPLGDSYNSPLHF. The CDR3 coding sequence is TGCGCCAGCAGCCACCCCTTGGGTGACTCCTATAATTCACCCCTCCACTTT. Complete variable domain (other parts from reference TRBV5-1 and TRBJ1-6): KAGVTQTPRYLIKTRGQQVTLSCSPISGHRSVSWYQQTPGQGLQFLFEYFSETQRNKGNFPGRFSGRQFSNSRSEMNVSTLELGDSALYLCASSHPLGDSYNSPLHFGNGTRLTVT.

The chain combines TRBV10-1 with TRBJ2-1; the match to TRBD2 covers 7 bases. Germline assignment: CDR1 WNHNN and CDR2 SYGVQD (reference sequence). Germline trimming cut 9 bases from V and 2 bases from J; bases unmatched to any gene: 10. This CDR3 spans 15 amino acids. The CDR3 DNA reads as TGCGCCAGTAGCGCTGGCGGGAGCGCCTACAATGAGCAGTTCTTC. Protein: CASSAGGSAYNEQFF.

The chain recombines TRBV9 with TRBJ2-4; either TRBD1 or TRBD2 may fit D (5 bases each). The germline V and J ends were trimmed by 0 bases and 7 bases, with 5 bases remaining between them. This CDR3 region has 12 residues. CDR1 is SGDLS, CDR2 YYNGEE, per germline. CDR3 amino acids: CASSVGGNIQYF. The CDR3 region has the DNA TGTGCCAGCAGCGTAGGGGGGAACATTCAGTACTTC.

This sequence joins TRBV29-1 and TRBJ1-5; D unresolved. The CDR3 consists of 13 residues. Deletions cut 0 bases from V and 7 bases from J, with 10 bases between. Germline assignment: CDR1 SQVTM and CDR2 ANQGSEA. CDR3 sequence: CSVEEGPGQPQHF. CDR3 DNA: TGCAGCGTTGAAGAAGGGCCTGGGCAGCCCCAGCATTTT. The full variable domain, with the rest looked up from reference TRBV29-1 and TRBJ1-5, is SAVISQKPSRDICQRGTSLTIQCQVDSQVTMMFWYRQQPGQSLTLIATANQGSEATYESGFVIDKFPISRPNLTFSTLTVSNMSPEDSSIYLCSVEEGPGQPQHFGDGTRLSIL.

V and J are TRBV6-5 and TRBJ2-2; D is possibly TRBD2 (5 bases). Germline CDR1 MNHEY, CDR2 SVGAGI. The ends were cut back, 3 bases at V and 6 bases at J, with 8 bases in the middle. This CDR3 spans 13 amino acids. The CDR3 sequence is CASSYAGAGELFF. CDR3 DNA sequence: TGTGCCAGCAGTTATGCCGGGGCCGGGGAGCTGTTTTTT.

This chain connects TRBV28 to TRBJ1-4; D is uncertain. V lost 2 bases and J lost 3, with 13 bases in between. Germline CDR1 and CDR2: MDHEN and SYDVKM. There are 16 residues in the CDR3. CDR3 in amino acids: CASSLLPGQANEKLFF. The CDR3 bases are TGTGCCAGCAGTTTACTACCGGGCCAAGCTAATGAAAAACTGTTTTTT.

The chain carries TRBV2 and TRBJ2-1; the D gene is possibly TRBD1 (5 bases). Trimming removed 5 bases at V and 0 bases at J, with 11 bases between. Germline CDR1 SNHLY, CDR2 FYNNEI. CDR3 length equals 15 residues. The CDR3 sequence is CASSMTASSYNEQFF. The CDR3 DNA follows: TGTGCCAGCAGTATGACAGCGAGCTCCTACAATGAGCAGTTCTTC.

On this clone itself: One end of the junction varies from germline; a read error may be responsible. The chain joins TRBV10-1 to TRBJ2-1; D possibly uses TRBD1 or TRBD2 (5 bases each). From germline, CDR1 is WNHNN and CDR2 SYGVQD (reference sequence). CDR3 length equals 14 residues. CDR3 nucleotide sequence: TGCGCCAGCACGGGGAGACAGCTTTACAATGGGCAGTTCTTC. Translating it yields CASTGRQLYNGQFF.

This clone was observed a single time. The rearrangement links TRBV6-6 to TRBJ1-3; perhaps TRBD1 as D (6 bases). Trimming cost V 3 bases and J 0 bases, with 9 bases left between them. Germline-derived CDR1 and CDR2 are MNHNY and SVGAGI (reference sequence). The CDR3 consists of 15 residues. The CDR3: CASSYQGSSGNTIYF. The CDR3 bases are TGTGCCAGCAGTTATCAGGGGAGCTCTGGAAACACCATATATTTT.

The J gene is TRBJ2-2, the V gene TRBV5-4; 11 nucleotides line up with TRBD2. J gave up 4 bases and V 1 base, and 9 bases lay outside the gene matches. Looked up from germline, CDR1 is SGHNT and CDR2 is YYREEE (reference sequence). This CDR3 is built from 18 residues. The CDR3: CASSLWASGGSVTGELFF. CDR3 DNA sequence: TGTGCCAGCAGCTTGTGGGCTAGCGGGGGGTCTGTCACCGGGGAGCTGTTTTTT.

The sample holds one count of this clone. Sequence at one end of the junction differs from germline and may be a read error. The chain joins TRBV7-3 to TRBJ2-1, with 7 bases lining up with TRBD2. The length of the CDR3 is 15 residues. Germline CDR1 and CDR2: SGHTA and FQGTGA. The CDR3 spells CASSLSGAVLGEQFF. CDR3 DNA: TGTGCCAGCAGTTTAAGCGGGGCCGTCCTCGGTGAGCAGTTCTTC. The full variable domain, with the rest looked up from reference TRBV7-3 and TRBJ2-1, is GAGVSQTPSNKVTEKGKYVELRCDPISGHTALYWYRQSLGQGPEFLIYFQGTGAADDSGLPNDRFFAVRPEGSVSTLKIQRTERGDSAVYLCASSLSGAVLGEQFFGPGTRLTVL.

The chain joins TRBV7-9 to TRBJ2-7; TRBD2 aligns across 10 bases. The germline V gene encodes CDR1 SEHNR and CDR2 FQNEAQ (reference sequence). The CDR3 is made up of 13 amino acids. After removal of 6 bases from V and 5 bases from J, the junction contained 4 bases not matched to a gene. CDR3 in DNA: TGTGCCAGCAGGGGACTAGCGAACCACGAGCAGTACTTC. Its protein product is CASRGLANHEQYF.

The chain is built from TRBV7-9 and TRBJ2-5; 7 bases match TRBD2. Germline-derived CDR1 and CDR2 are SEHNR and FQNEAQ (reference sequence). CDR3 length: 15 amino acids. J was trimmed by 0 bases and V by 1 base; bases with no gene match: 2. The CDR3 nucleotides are TGTGCCAGCAGCTTAGGTCTAGCGGACCAAGAGACCCAGTACTTC. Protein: CASSLGLADQETQYF.

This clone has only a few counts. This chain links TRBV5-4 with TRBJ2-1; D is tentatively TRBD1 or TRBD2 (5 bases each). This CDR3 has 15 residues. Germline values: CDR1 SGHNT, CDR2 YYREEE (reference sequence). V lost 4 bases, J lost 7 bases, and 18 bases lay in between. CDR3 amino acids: CASSPGTFAKNEQFF. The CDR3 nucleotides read TGTGCCAGCAGCCCCGGGACCTTCGCCAAGAATGAGCAGTTCTTC.

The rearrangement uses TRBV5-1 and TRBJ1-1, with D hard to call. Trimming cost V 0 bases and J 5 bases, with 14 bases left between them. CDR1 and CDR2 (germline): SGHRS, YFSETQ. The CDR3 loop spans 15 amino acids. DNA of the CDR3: TGCGCCAGCAGCTTGGGGAGTGTCGGGTGGACTGAAGCTTTCTTT. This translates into CASSLGSVGWTEAFF.

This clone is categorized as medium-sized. The CDR3 region is CASSHDQGTYGYTF. The CDR3 nucleotides are TGTGCCAGCAGTCACGACCAGGGGACCTATGGCTACACCTTC. The rearrangement uses TRBV27 and TRBJ1-2, with D perhaps TRBD1 (6 bases). V dropped 5 bases and J dropped 4 bases, with 14 bases sitting between them. The germline gives CDR1 MNHEY, CDR2 SMNVEV (reference sequence). This CDR3 spans 14 amino acids.

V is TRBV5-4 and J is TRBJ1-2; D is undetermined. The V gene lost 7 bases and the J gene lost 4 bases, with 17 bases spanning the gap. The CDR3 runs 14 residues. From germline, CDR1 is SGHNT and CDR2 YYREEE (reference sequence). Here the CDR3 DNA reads TGTGCCAGCCATGGTCTCGTACCGACCTATGGCTACACCTTC. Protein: CASHGLVPTYGYTF.

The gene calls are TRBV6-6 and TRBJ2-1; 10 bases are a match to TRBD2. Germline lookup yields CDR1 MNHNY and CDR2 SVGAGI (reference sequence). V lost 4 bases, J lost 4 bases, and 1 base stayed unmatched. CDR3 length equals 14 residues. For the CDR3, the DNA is TGTGCCAGCAGTTCTAGCGGGGGTTACAATGAGCAGTTCTTC. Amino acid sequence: CASSSSGGYNEQFF.

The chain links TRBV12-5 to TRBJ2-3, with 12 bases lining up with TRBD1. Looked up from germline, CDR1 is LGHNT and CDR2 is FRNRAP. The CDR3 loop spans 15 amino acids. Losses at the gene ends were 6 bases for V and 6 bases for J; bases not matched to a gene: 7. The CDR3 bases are TGTGCTAGTGGCCCGGGACAGGGGGCACGGGATACGCAGTATTTT. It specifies CASGPGQGARDTQYF.

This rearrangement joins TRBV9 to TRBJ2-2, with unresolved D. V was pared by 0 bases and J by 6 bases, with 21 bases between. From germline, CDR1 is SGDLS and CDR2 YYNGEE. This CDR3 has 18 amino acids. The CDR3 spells CASSVEVWAGDNAGELFF. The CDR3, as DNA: TGTGCCAGCAGCGTAGAAGTTTGGGCAGGCGATAACGCCGGGGAGCTGTTTTTT.

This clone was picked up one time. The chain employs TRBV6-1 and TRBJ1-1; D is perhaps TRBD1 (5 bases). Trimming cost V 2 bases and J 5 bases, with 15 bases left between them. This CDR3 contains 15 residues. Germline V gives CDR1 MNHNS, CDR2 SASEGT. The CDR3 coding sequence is TGTGCCAGCAGTGAATCGGGCGCAGGGAGGACTGAAGCTTTCTTT. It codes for CASSESGAGRTEAFF.

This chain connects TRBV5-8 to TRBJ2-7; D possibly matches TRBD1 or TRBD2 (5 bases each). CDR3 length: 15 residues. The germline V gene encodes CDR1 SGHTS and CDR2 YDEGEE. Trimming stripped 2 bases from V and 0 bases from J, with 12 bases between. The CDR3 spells CASSLRQRSSYEQYF. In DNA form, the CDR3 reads TGTGCCAGCAGCTTACGACAGCGGAGCTCCTACGAGCAGTACTTC.

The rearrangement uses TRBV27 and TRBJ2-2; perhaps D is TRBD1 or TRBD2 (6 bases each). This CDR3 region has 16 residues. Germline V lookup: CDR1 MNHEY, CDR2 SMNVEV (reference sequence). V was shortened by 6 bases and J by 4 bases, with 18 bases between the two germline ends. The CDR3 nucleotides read TGTGCCAGCAGAAGGTCCGGGGGCCGTCTCACCGGGGAGCTGTTTTTT. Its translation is CASRRSGGRLTGELFF.

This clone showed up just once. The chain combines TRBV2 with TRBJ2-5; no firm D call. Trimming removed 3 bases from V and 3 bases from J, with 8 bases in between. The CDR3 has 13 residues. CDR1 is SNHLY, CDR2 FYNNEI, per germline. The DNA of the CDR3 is TGTGCCAGCAGTGAGTGGCTTAAAGAGACCCAGTACTTC. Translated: CASSEWLKETQYF.

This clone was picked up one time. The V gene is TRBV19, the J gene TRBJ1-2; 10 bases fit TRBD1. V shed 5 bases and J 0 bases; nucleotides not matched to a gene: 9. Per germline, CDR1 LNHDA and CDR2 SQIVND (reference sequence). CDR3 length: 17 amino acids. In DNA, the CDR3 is TGTGCCAGTAGTCTCTGGACAGGGGGATCAGCTAACTATGGCTACACCTTC. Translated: CASSLWTGGSANYGYTF.

CDR3 coding DNA: TGTGCCAGCAGTGACTCAGGGGCCAGCGGGGGCCTTAGACAGGGTGAGCAGTTCTTC. It is translated as CASSDSGASGGLRQGEQFF. The chain links TRBV6-4 to TRBJ2-1; possible D gene TRBD2, 8 bases. The V and J ends lost 0 bases and 9 bases respectively, with 27 bases between them. This CDR3 contains 19 residues. Germline-derived CDR1 and CDR2 are MRHNA and SNTAGT.

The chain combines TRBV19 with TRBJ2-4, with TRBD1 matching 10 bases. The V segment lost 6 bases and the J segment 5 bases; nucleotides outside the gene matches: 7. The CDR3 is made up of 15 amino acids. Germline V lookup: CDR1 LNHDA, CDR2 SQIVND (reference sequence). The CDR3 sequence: CASRHIGTGENIQYF. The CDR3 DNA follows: TGTGCCAGTAGGCATATCGGGACAGGGGAAAACATTCAGTACTTC.

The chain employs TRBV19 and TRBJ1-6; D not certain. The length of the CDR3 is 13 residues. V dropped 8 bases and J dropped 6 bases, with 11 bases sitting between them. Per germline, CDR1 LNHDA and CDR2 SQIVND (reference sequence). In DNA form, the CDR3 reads TGTGCCAGTCGGACTTCGGGTAATTCACCCCTCCACTTT. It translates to CASRTSGNSPLHF.